This TCR beta chain stems from a study of cytomegalovirus exposure and HLA in healthy donors. Study-wide results and limits: Presence/absence analyses treated sequencing depth as roughly uniform across donors.

Turning to this clone: Its antigen remains unidentified. One end of the junction fails to match germline, which may point to a read error.

A multiplex PCR was run with 60 Vbeta primers and 13 Jbeta primers. Profiling relied on immunoSEQ multiplex PCR, and the TCRdb table lists in-frame clones only, not all of them. This sample has some 100,000 clones; roughly 82% occur once, and the top ten carry 1.2%. Germline V lookup: CDR1 SEHNR, CDR2 FQNEAQ (reference sequence). The CDR3 is made up of 11 amino acids. The TCR was taken from a young woman in good health and CMV-seronegative. Sample: PBMCs. This chain connects TRBV7-9 to TRBJ2-1; no reliable D call. The CDR3 spells CSSSLLSEQFF. The CDR3 DNA follows: TGTTCCAGCAGCCTCCTGTCTGAGCAGTTCTTC.